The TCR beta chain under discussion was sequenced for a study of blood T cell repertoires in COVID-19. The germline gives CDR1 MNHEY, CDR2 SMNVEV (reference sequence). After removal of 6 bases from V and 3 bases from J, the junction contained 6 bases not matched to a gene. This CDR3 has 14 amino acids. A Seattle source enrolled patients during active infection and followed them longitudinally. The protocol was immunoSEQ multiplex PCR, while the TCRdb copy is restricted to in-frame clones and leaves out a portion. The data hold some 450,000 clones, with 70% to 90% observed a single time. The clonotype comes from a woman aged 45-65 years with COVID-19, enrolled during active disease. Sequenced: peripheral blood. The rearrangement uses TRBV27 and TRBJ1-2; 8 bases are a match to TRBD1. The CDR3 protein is CASSRQGRDYGYTF. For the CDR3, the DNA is TGTGCCAGCAGCCGACAGGGGCGGGACTATGGCTACACCTTC.